A selection of T cell receptor beta chains follows, all from one sample in a study of cytomegalovirus exposure and HLA in healthy donors. TCRdb's table, derived via immunoSEQ multiplex PCR, lists solely in-frame clones and lacks some. The profile shows 190,000 or so clones, roughly four fifths of them singletons. Input material: PBMCs. Every receptor here comes from a man in his fifties or sixties in good health and CMV-seronegative. The CDR3 runs from the conserved cysteine through the conserved F or W. Each record gives: V gene, J gene, D gene, clone size, CDR3 protein, CDR3 DNA. D genes are given only for firm matches. Size values are once, few and many counts, or a class for expanded clones, and some rows have none.

>TRBV28|TRBJ2-4|-|-
CASSSLELAKNIQYF
TGTGCCAGCAGTTCACTCGAGCTAGCCAAAAACATTCAGTACTTC
>TRBV28|TRBJ1-5|-|-
CASSSPRGRQPQHF
TGTGCCAGCAGTTCCCCCAGGGGAAGACAGCCCCAGCATTTT
>TRBV9|TRBJ2-2|-|-
CASSVEHANTGELFF
TGTGCCAGCAGCGTAGAACACGCGAACACCGGGGAGCTGTTTTTT
>TRBV6-6|TRBJ2-7|-|once
CASSYGQNSYEQYF
TGTGCCAGCAGTTACGGGCAGAACTCCTACGAGCAGTACTTC
>TRBV6-5|TRBJ1-6|TRBD1|-
CASLGQFNSPLHF
TGTGCCAGTCTGGGACAGTTTAATTCACCCCTCCACTTT
>TRBV29-1|TRBJ2-7|-|-
CSVATETTGQYF
TGCAGCGTGGCGACGGAAACTACGGGGCAGTACTTC
>TRBV25-1|TRBJ1-1|-|-
CASSLARGTEAFF
TGTGCCAGCAGCCTAGCCCGAGGTACTGAAGCTTTCTTT
>TRBV28|TRBJ1-2|TRBD1|-
CASSLYPGTAYGYTF
TGTGCCAGCAGTTTATACCCGGGGACAGCATACGGCTACACCTTC
>TRBV18|TRBJ1-3|-|-
CASSSGTPSSGNTIYF
TGTGCCAGCTCATCAGGGACACCCTCCTCTGGAAACACCATATATTTT
>TRBV11-2|TRBJ2-7|-|-
CASSFGQLYEQYF
TGTGCCAGCAGCTTTGGACAGCTCTACGAGCAGTACTTC
>TRBV10-3|TRBJ2-2|-|few
CAITSTGELFF
TGTGCCATCACTTCCACCGGGGAGCTGTTTTTT
>TRBV18|TRBJ1-6|TRBD1|-
CASSLGQGLNSPLHF
TGTGCCAGCTCATTAGGACAGGGGTTGAATTCACCCCTCCACTTT
>TRBV9|TRBJ2-2|TRBD1|-
CASSVGDRVVGELFF
TGTGCCAGCAGCGTTGGGGACAGGGTGGTCGGGGAGCTGTTTTTT
>TRBV9|TRBJ2-1|-|-
CASRPPGHNVNEQFF
TGTGCCAGCAGACCACCTGGACACAACGTCAATGAGCAGTTCTTC
>TRBV6-1|TRBJ1-2|TRBD1|-
CASSPQGHRGYTF
TGTGCCAGCAGTCCACAGGGGCATCGGGGCTACACCTTC
>TRBV4-1|TRBJ2-3|TRBD2|-
CASSPFELAGGPSQYF
TGCGCCAGCAGCCCCTTCGAGTTAGCGGGAGGGCCTTCGCAGTATTTT
>TRBV21-1|TRBJ2-1|-|-
CASSKARRGLAGGIFFF
TGTGCCAGCAGCAAAGCCCGCAGGGGACTAGCGGGAGGTATTTTTTTCTTC
>TRBV5-8|TRBJ2-5|TRBD1|-
CASSRTGLVQETQYF
TGTGCCAGCAGCCGGACAGGGCTAGTACAGGAGACCCAGTACTTC
>TRBV6-1|TRBJ2-5|TRBD1|-
CASDRGFEETQYF
TGTGCCAGCGACAGGGGTTTTGAAGAGACCCAGTACTTC
>TRBV7-2|TRBJ2-1|TRBD2|-
CASSFTSDNEQFF
TGTGCCAGCAGCTTCACTAGCGACAATGAGCAGTTCTTC
>TRBV2|TRBJ2-7|-|-
CASSVRGSNDEQYF
TGTGCCAGCAGTGTGAGGGGGTCTAACGACGAGCAGTACTTC
>TRBV4-2|TRBJ1-4|TRBD1|-
CASSQAGGGGEKLFF
TGTGCCAGCAGCCAAGCAGGAGGGGGCGGTGAAAAACTGTTTTTT
>TRBV27|TRBJ2-3|-|-
CASTRRLTSTDTQYF
TGTGCCAGCACTAGAAGGTTGACTAGCACAGATACGCAGTATTTT
>TRBV7-9|TRBJ2-5|TRBD1|-
CASSLAGTVQETQYF
TGTGCCAGCAGCTTAGCCGGGACAGTCCAAGAGACCCAGTACTTC
>TRBV5-4|TRBJ2-1|TRBD2|-
CASSLLAGNYNEQFF
TGTGCCAGCAGCTTGCTAGCGGGAAATTACAATGAGCAGTTCTTC
>TRBV15|TRBJ2-3|TRBD1|-
CATSRGTGTDTQYF
TGTGCCACCAGCAGAGGGACAGGGACAGATACGCAGTATTTT
>TRBV5-6|TRBJ2-5|-|-
CASSLSPGGGETQYF
TGTGCCAGCAGCTTGAGCCCAGGGGGAGGAGAGACCCAGTACTTC
>TRBV7-2|TRBJ1-6|-|-
CASSLSIPQPTINSPLHF
TGTGCCAGCAGCTTAAGTATACCACAGCCCACAATTAATTCACCCCTCCACTTT
>TRBV5-1|TRBJ2-1|TRBD2|-
CASSPLAGGGHNEQFF
TGCGCCAGCAGCCCGCTAGCGGGAGGCGGCCACAATGAGCAGTTCTTC
>TRBV2|TRBJ1-3|-|few
CASSDRVGGNTIYF
TGTGCCAGCAGTGACAGGGTAGGAGGAAACACCATATATTTT
>TRBV9|TRBJ2-1|TRBD2|-
CASSVGYSSGGYSYNEQFF
TGTGCCAGCAGCGTAGGATATTCGAGCGGGGGGTACTCCTACAATGAGCAGTTCTTC
>TRBV7-9|TRBJ1-4|-|-
CSSSLGRVEKLFF
TGTTCCAGCAGCTTAGGTCGAGTTGAAAAACTGTTTTTT
>TRBV6-5|TRBJ1-3|-|-
CASSPDSRSGNTIYF
TGTGCCAGCAGTCCGGACAGTCGCTCTGGAAACACCATATATTTT
>TRBV19|TRBJ2-3|TRBD2|-
CASLSSGYTDTQYF
TGTGCCAGCTTGTCTAGCGGGTACACAGATACGCAGTATTTT
>TRBV10-3|TRBJ1-1|-|-
CAIGGGRNTEAFF
TGTGCCATAGGGGGGGGGAGAAACACTGAAGCTTTCTTT
>TRBV19|TRBJ1-3|-|-
CASQKESSGNTIYF
TGTGCCAGCCAGAAGGAGAGCTCTGGAAACACCATATATTTT
>TRBV2|TRBJ2-7|-|-
CASSVFSYEQYF
TGTGCCAGCAGTGTGTTTAGCTACGAGCAGTACTTC